This section outlines one T cell receptor beta chain sequence together with its context. Its antigen is currently unknown. The data were obtained in a study of T cell responses to AZD1222 COVID-19 vaccine. Findings and caveats of the study: In the spike-specific TCR repertoire, nearly half reportedly target unmutated variant regions.

Measured with immunoSEQ multiplex PCR; TCRdb has only the in-frame clones, and not every one. The sample records some 91,000 clones, around 90% being singletons. Germline assignment: CDR1 MRHNA and CDR2 SNTAGT. The CDR3 is made up of 13 amino acids. V was trimmed by 0 bases and J by 8 bases, leaving 10 bases between them. This clonotype was sampled from an adult in good health. The chain joins TRBV6-4 to TRBJ1-1, with unresolved D. The sample here was peripheral blood, taken on day 0 of AZD1222 vaccination. This chain's CDR3 is CASSDSSAGEAFF. CDR3 coding DNA: TGTGCCAGCAGTGACTCGAGCGCAGGCGAAGCTTTCTTT.